This T cell receptor (beta chain) is from a study of T cell responses to AZD1222 COVID-19 vaccine. General study findings and limits: Spike-specific TCR repertoires showed rising breadth and depth after two AZD1222 doses.

Repertoires were generated with immunoSEQ multiplex PCR, while TCRdb's copy carries only in-frame clones and drops some. The sample records roughly 120,000 clones, 80% to 90% being singletons. V shed 8 bases and J shed 6 bases, with 20 bases lying between them. This CDR3 is 15 amino acids long. Per the germline V gene, CDR1 is LNHDA and CDR2 is SQIVND (reference sequence). Of note for this clone: Its specificity is unknown.

The sample in question was peripheral blood, obtained on day 0 of AZD1222 vaccination. The receptor was derived from an adult in good health. The rearrangement joins TRBV19 to TRBJ1-3; D is unclear. The CDR3 DNA reads TGTGCCAGTGGTAGGGTGGAGGGTGGCGAAAACACCATATATTTT. This translates into CASGRVEGGENTIYF.